This TCR beta chain originates from a study of T cell changes during pregnancy in multiple sclerosis. Libraries were prepared by immunoSEQ multiplex PCR; TCRdb keeps only in-frame clonotypes and omits some of them. Counted here are 57,000 or so clones, roughly 90% occurring once; the ten biggest clones make up 1% to 1.5%. The CDR3 is 16 amino acids. V lost 7 bases and J lost 1; bases outside the gene matches: 8. Germline V gene data show CDR1 as SNHLY and CDR2 as FYNNEI. The chain uses TRBV2 and TRBJ2-1, with TRBD2 matching over 9 bases. The material was peripheral blood, obtained in the second trimester of pregnancy. The clonotype was recovered from a female donor with multiple sclerosis, enrolled in a pregnancy study. CDR3 residues: CASKRLAGISYNEQFF. The CDR3 nucleotides are TGTGCCAGCAAACGGCTAGCGGGGATTTCCTACAATGAGCAGTTCTTC. The full variable domain, with the rest looked up from reference TRBV2 and TRBJ2-1, is EPEVTQTPSHQVTQMGQEVILRCVPISNHLYFYWYRQILGQKVEFLVSFYNNEISEKSEIFDDQFSVERPDGSNFTLKIRSTKLEDSAMYFCASKRLAGISYNEQFFGPGTRLTVL.